These 6 T cell receptor beta chains were all obtained from the same sample, sequenced in a study of blood T cell repertoires in COVID-19. Sequencing was performed with immunoSEQ multiplex PCR; in TCRdb, only in-frame clones are kept and a portion is missing. The data show over 150,000 clones, roughly 80% seen once. What was sequenced was peripheral blood. The origin of the receptors is an elderly man with acute or convalescent COVID-19.

The genes are TRBV28 and TRBJ2-2, with 7 bases lining up with TRBD1. The V gene's germline CDR1 is MDHEN and CDR2 SYDVKM. This CDR3 is built from 15 residues. Trimming at V came to 4 bases and at J to 5 bases, leaving 7 bases not matched to a gene. The CDR3 region is CASSSPTGSTGELFF. CDR3 DNA: TGTGCCAGCAGTTCCCCGACAGGGTCGACCGGGGAGCTGTTTTTT.

The genes are TRBV5-4 and TRBJ2-7, with TRBD2 matching over 10 bases. Trimming took 4 bases from V and 10 from J; bases not matched to a gene: 5. The CDR3 has 12 amino acids. The germline V gene encodes CDR1 SGHNT and CDR2 YYREEE (reference sequence). Here the CDR3 reads CASSTLAGAQYF. The CDR3 DNA is TGTGCCAGCAGCACCCTAGCGGGGGCCCAGTACTTC.

V is TRBV29-1 and J is TRBJ2-1, with D possibly TRBD1 on 6 matching bases. The germline gives CDR1 SQVTM, CDR2 ANQGSEA. V shed 3 bases and J shed 3 bases, with 9 bases lying between them. CDR3 length equals 13 residues. The CDR3 bases are TGCAGCGTTGACGGCAGGGGCTACAATGAGCAGTTCTTC. It codes for CSVDGRGYNEQFF.

This chain joins TRBV5-4 and TRBJ2-6, with 8 bases identical to TRBD1. Trimming cost V 4 bases and J 0 bases; bases outside gene matches: 6. Germline V gene data show CDR1 as SGHNT and CDR2 as YYREEE (reference sequence). This CDR3 has 17 amino acids. The CDR3 nucleotides read TGTGCCAGCAGCATAGGGACAGGACTCTCTGGGGCCAACGTCCTGACTTTC. Amino acids: CASSIGTGLSGANVLTF.

The J gene is TRBJ2-7, the V gene TRBV28; 10 bases map to TRBD1. Germline-derived CDR1 and CDR2 are MDHEN and SYDVKM. The CDR3 loop spans 14 amino acids. The ends lost 5 bases at V and 6 bases at J; junction bases unmatched: 7. CDR3 protein: CASSIRTGGSEQYV. CDR3 coding DNA: TGTGCCAGCAGTATCCGGACAGGGGGTTCCGAGCAGTACGTC.

The V call is TRBV3-1 (or the pseudogene TRBV3-2), the J call TRBJ1-2, with 7 bases fitting TRBD1. CDR3 length: 15 residues. V was clipped by 4 bases and J by 4 bases; unmatched bases: 9. Germline CDR1 LGHDT, CDR2 YNNKEL (reference sequence). CDR3 coding DNA: TGTGCCAGCAGCCCAGGTCCAGACAGGGTCTATGGCTACACCTTC. Translated: CASSPGPDRVYGYTF.